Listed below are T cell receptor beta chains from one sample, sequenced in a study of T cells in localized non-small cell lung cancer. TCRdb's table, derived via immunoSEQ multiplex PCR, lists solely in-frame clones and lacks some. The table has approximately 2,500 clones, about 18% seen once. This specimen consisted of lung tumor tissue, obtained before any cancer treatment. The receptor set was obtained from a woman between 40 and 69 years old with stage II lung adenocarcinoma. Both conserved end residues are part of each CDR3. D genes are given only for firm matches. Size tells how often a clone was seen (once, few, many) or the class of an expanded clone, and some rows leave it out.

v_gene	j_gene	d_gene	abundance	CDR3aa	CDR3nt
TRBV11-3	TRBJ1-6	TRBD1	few	CASRLIPGQGVPLHF	TGTGCCAGCAGACTAATCCCGGGACAGGGGGTACCACTCCACTTT
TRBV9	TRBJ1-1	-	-	CASSVAGTLNTEAFF	TGTGCCAGCAGCGTAGCCGGGACGTTAAACACTGAAGCTTTCTTT
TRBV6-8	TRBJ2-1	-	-	CASSQGPYNEQFF	TGTGCCAGCAGTCAGGGACCCTACAATGAGCAGTTCTTC
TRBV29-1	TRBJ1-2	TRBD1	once	CSVGQGKTYGYTF	TGCAGCGTTGGACAGGGCAAGACCTATGGCTACACCTTC
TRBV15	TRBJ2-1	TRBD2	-	CATSPIGLAGNNEQFF	TGTGCCACCAGCCCAATCGGACTAGCGGGGAACAATGAGCAGTTCTTC
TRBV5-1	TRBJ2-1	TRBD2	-	CASRPRLAGSADNEQFF	TGCGCCAGCCGCCCCCGGCTAGCGGGGTCAGCCGACAATGAGCAGTTCTTC
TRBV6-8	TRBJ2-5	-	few	CASSYSQGPLETQYF	TGTGCCAGCAGTTACTCCCAGGGTCCCTTAGAGACCCAGTACTTC
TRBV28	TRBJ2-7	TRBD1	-	CASTSQSRTGREQYF	TGTGCCAGCACCTCACAGTCCCGGACAGGGCGGGAGCAGTACTTC
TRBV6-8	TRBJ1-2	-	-	CASHGPSADYGYTF	TGTGCCAGTCACGGTCCCTCGGCTGACTATGGCTACACCTTC
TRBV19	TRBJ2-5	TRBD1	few	CASSAQDRIETQYF	TGTGCCAGTAGTGCCCAGGACAGGATAGAGACCCAGTACTTC
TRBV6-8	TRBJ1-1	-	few	CASSSLGDKAFF	TGTGCCAGCAGCTCTCTGGGCGACAAAGCTTTCTTT
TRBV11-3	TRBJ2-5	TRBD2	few	CASSQGTSGGSRTQETQYF	TGTGCCAGCAGCCAAGGGACTAGCGGGGGGTCCCGGACCCAAGAGACCCAGTACTTC
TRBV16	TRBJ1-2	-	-	CASSLNQGTGYTF	TGTGCCAGCAGCCTAAATCAGGGCACAGGCTACACCTTC
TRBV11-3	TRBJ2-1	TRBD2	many	CASSLGASGGNHNEQFF	TGTGCCAGCAGCTTAGGGGCTAGCGGGGGGAACCACAATGAGCAGTTCTTC
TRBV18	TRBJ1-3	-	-	CASSPALDSGNTIYF	TGTGCCAGCTCACCAGCACTGGACTCTGGAAACACCATATATTTT
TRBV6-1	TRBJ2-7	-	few	CASSEAPGFYYEQYF	TGTGCCAGCAGTGAAGCGCCCGGATTTTACTACGAGCAGTACTTC
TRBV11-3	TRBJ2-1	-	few	CASSSGPRGNEQFF	TGTGCCAGCAGCTCTGGCCCCCGGGGCAATGAGCAGTTCTTC
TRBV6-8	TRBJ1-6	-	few	CASSYSLSYDSPLHF	TGTGCCAGCAGTTACTCGCTCTCCTACGATTCACCCCTCCACTTT
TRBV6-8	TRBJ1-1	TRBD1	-	CASSYAPPGQGAGNTEAFF	TGTGCCAGCAGTTACGCCCCTCCGGGACAGGGGGCGGGAAACACTGAAGCTTTCTTT
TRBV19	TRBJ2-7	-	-	CASSIDGYEQYF	TGTGCCAGTAGTATAGATGGCTACGAGCAGTACTTC
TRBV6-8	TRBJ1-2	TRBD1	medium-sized	CASSWGGTATSMEGYTF	TGTGCCAGCAGTTGGGGCGGGACAGCAACCTCCATGGAAGGCTACACCTTC
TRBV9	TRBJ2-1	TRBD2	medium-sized	CASSVDGLAGNEQFF	TGTGCCAGCAGCGTAGACGGACTAGCGGGCAATGAGCAGTTCTTC
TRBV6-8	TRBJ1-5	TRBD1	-	CASRPQGQNQPQHF	TGTGCCAGCAGACCCCAGGGACAGAATCAGCCCCAGCATTTT
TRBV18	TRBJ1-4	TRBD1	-	CASSPGQDEKLFF	TGTGCCAGCTCACCGGGACAGGACGAAAAACTGTTTTTT
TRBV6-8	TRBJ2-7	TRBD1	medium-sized	CASSSTGVDYEQYF	TGTGCCAGCAGTTCGACAGGGGTAGACTACGAGCAGTACTTC
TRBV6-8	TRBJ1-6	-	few	CASSYSISRGSYNSPLHF	TGTGCCAGCAGTTATTCTATTAGCAGGGGTTCCTATAATTCACCCCTCCACTTT
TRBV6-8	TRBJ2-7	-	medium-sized	CASSYGTYEQYF	TGTGCCAGCAGTTACGGTACCTACGAGCAGTACTTC
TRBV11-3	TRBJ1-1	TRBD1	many	CASSSQGYGTEAFF	TGTGCCAGCAGCTCACAGGGGTATGGTACTGAAGCTTTCTTT